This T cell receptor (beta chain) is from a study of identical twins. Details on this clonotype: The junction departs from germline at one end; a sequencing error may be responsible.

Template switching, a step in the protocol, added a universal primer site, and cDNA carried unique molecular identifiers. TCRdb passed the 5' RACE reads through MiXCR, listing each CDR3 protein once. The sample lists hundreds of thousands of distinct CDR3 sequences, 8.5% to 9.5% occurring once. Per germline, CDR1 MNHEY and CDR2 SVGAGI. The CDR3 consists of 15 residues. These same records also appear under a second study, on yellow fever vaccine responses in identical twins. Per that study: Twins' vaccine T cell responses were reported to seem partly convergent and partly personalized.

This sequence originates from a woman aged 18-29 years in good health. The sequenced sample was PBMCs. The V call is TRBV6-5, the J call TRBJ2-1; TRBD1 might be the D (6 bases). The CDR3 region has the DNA TGTGTCAGCAGTTACAGGGCGGTCTCCTACAATGAGCAGTTCTTC. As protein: CVSSYRAVSYNEQFF.